A selection of T cell receptor beta chains follows, all from one sample in a study of blood T cell repertoires in COVID-19. Generated by immunoSEQ multiplex PCR, the TCRdb table keeps only in-frame clones and is missing some. Of fewer than 500,000 clones in the sample, 87% were seen once. The sequenced sample was PBMCs or T cells enriched from blood (not recorded which). Receptors originate from a young woman who had recovered from COVID-19. The CDR3 runs from the conserved cysteine through the conserved F or W. A D gene is named only where the DNA matches it firmly. Only part of the rows carry a size: once, few, many, or a class if the clone is expanded.

v_call,d_call,clone_size,j_call,cdr3_nt,cdr3_aa
TRBV7-9,TRBD1,few,TRBJ2-7,TGTGCCAGCAGTCTAGAAGACAGGGTTGGGCAGTACTTC,CASSLEDRVGQYF
TRBV12-3/TRBV12-4,NA,NA,TRBJ2-1,TGTGCCAGCAGTTTACGCCTAGCCAATGAGCAGTTCTTC,CASSLRLANEQFF
TRBV11-2,NA,once,TRBJ2-5,TGTGCCAGCAGCATAATCAGGGGGGACGAGACCCAGTACTTC,CASSIIRGDETQYF
TRBV19,NA,NA,TRBJ1-2,TGTGCCAGTAGTCTCCTCCTAACTAGGTGGGGCTACACCTTC,CASSLLLTRWGYTF
TRBV19,NA,NA,TRBJ1-1,TGTGCCAGTAGTGCCAGACAGGACACGAACACTGAAGCTTTCTTT,CASSARQDTNTEAFF
TRBV7-3,TRBD2,NA,TRBJ2-3,TGTGCCAGCAGCCCAACGGGACTAGCGATAGATACGCAGTATTTT,CASSPTGLAIDTQYF
TRBV11-2,TRBD2,NA,TRBJ2-1,TGTGCCAGCAGCCAACGGGGGGGCTTAAGTAATGAGCAGTTCTTC,CASSQRGGLSNEQFF
TRBV11-2,NA,NA,TRBJ2-5,TGTGCCAGCAGCTGGGACACGACTCGAGAGACCCAGTACTTC,CASSWDTTRETQYF
TRBV30,TRBD2,NA,TRBJ2-1,TGTGCCTGGAGTAAACGGGGGGGGTACAATGAGCAGTTCTTC,CAWSKRGGYNEQFF
TRBV11-1,TRBD2,NA,TRBJ2-7,TGTGCCATCGTCTGTGGCGGGGGGGCCCCGCAGTACTTC,CAIVCGGGAPQYF
TRBV3-1/TRBV3-2,NA,NA,TRBJ1-1,TGTGCCAGCAGCCGACCTGGGCAGGGCCCTTTCTTT,CASSRPGQGPFF
TRBV29-1,TRBD1,once,TRBJ2-7,TGCAGCGCTCAGGACAGGTCCTCCTACGAGCAGTACTTC,CSAQDRSSYEQYF
TRBV2,NA,NA,TRBJ1-2,TGTGCCAGCAGTGAACAGGCCTATGGCTACACCTTC,CASSEQAYGYTF
TRBV19,TRBD1,NA,TRBJ1-5,TGTGCCAGTAGTTCACGACAGGGGGTTGATCAGCCCCAGCATTTT,CASSSRQGVDQPQHF
TRBV28,NA,NA,TRBJ1-3,TGTGCCAGCAGCCCGGGTGGCGCAAGAAACACCATATATTTT,CASSPGGARNTIYF
TRBV6-5,TRBD1,NA,TRBJ1-1,TGTGCCAGCAGTTCAAAACGGGACAGGGGTTCTTTCTTT,CASSSKRDRGSFF
TRBV4-1,NA,NA,TRBJ1-2,TGCGCCAGCAGCCAAACCGTCGTGATGACGGGGGTGGATGGCTACACCTTC,CASSQTVVMTGVDGYTF
TRBV5-1,TRBD1,NA,TRBJ1-6,TGCGCCAGCAGCTTGGCAGGGGGTGAATATTCACCCCTCCACTTT,CASSLAGGEYSPLHF
TRBV28,TRBD2,NA,TRBJ2-5,TGTGCCAGCAGTTTCCCCGGGCGGGGGACTCTTTTGAAGACCCAGTACTTC,CASSFPGRGTLLKTQYF
TRBV3-1/TRBV3-2,TRBD1,once,TRBJ1-3,TGTGCCAGCAGCCCTAGGGCGCAGGGGGGCACCATATATTTT,CASSPRAQGGTIYF